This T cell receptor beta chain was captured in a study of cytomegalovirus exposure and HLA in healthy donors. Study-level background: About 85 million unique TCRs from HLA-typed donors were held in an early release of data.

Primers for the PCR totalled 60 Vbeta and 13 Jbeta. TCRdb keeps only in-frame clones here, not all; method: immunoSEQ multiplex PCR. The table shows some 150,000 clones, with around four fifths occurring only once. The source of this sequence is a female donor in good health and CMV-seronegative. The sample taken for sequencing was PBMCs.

The DNA of the CDR3 is TGTGCCACCAGAAGGGACAGGGGAACTGAAGCTTTCTTT. It codes for CATRRDRGTEAFF. The genes are TRBV15 and TRBJ1-1; 10 bases align to TRBD1. Trimming took 6 bases from V and 5 from J; bases not matched to a gene: 3. The CDR3 is 13 amino acids. CDR1 and CDR2 (germline): LNHNV, YYDKDF (reference sequence).